The 17 T cell receptor beta chains in this list originate from one sample, sequenced in a study of cytomegalovirus exposure and HLA in healthy donors. Both 60 Vbeta primers and 13 Jbeta primers went into the PCR. The table came from immunoSEQ multiplex PCR; TCRdb's copy has only in-frame clones and leaves some out. Counted here are some 130,000 clones, around four fifths occurring once; the ten biggest clones make up approximately 7%. Sequenced: PBMCs. Receptors originate from a male donor in good health and CMV-seronegative.

This chain joins TRBV19 and TRBJ2-1, with D possibly TRBD1 on 6 matching bases. CDR3 length: 12 amino acids. Trimming cost V 5 bases and J 9 bases, with 11 bases left between them. CDR1 is LNHDA and CDR2 is SQIVND in the germline V gene (reference sequence). CDR3 region: CASSPDSSEQFF. The CDR3 DNA reads TGTGCCAGTAGTCCGGACAGTAGTGAGCAGTTCTTC.

This rearrangement joins TRBV28 to TRBJ1-2; unclear D gene. This CDR3 has 14 residues. Trimming stripped 3 bases from V and 4 bases from J, with 12 bases between. Germline V gene lookup returns CDR1 MDHEN and CDR2 SYDVKM. CDR3: CASSFKIPSYGYTF. The DNA of the CDR3 is TGTGCCAGCAGTTTCAAGATTCCTAGCTATGGCTACACCTTC.

The chain recombines TRBV18 with TRBJ1-2; 8 nucleotides match TRBD1. Losses at the gene ends were 2 bases for V and 4 bases for J; bases not matched to a gene: 6. The CDR3 totals 15 residues. CDR1 is KGHSH and CDR2 is LQKENI in the germline V gene. The CDR3 region has the DNA TGTGCCAGCTCACCAAGGGACAGGCTAAGCTATGGCTACACCTTC. It specifies CASSPRDRLSYGYTF.

This clone came up a few times. J is TRBJ2-6 and V is TRBV9; 9 bases map to TRBD1. V lost 3 bases, J lost 3 bases, and 10 bases stayed unmatched. CDR3 length: 18 residues. The V gene's germline CDR1 is SGDLS and CDR2 YYNGEE. The CDR3, as DNA: TGTGCCAGCAGCGCCACAGGGGGCGCTGCCTTTGGGGCCAACGTCCTGACTTTC. Translation gives CASSATGGAAFGANVLTF.

The chain is built from TRBV7-2 and TRBJ2-5; 7 bases fit TRBD2. CDR1 is SGHTA and CDR2 is FQGNSA in the germline V gene. CDR3 length equals 14 residues. The V gene end was trimmed by 0 bases and the J gene end by 5 bases; junction bases not matched to a gene: 3. Written as DNA, the CDR3 is TGTGCCAGCAGCTTAGCGGGGGAGGGGGAGACCCAGTACTTC. This encodes CASSLAGEGETQYF.

This clone was seen a few times. This chain joins TRBV2 and TRBJ1-2; 7 nucleotides match TRBD1. The CDR3 covers 14 residues. V shed 8 bases, J shed 6 bases, and the junction held 12 bases outside the gene matches. Per the germline V gene, CDR1 is SNHLY and CDR2 is FYNNEI. CDR3 DNA: TGTGCCAGCTTTACAATCAGGGGGGCTAATGGCTACACCTTC. This codes for CASFTIRGANGYTF. Full variable domain (outside the CDR3, taken from reference TRBV2 and TRBJ1-2): EPEVTQTPSHQVTQMGQEVILRCVPISNHLYFYWYRQILGQKVEFLVSFYNNEISEKSEIFDDQFSVERPDGSNFTLKIRSTKLEDSAMYFCASFTIRGANGYTFGSGTRLTVV.

This clone occurred once. The chain uses TRBV4-1 and TRBJ2-7, with 13 bases that match TRBD2. CDR1 is MGHRA and CDR2 is YSYEKL in the germline V gene. The V gene end was trimmed by 1 base and the J gene end by 6 bases; junction bases not matched to a gene: 6. This CDR3 region has 16 residues. The CDR3 here is CASSQGTSGSGSEQYF. In DNA, the CDR3 is TGCGCCAGCAGCCAAGGGACTAGCGGGAGTGGGAGCGAGCAGTACTTC.

V usage is TRBV10-3 and J usage is TRBJ1-1, with 7 bases identical to TRBD1. This CDR3 has 14 residues. The V and J ends lost 2 bases and 5 bases, in that order; junction bases with no gene match: 5. Per the germline V gene, CDR1 is ENHRY and CDR2 is SYGVKD. The CDR3 spells CAISEKAGGTEAFF. The CDR3 DNA sequence: TGTGCCATCAGTGAGAAGGCAGGGGGGACTGAAGCTTTCTTT.

The sample holds a few counts of this clone. The rearrangement uses TRBV11-2 and TRBJ1-4; 7 bases map to TRBD1. CDR1 is SGHAT and CDR2 is FQNNGV in the germline V gene. V lost 8 bases to trimming and J lost 8 bases; unmatched junction nucleotides: 11. CDR3 size: 14 residues. CDR3 in amino acids: CASALRGRGEKLFF. The CDR3 DNA is TGTGCCAGCGCCCTGAGGGGGCGAGGGGAAAAACTGTTTTTT.

This chain links TRBV7-2 with TRBJ2-7; perhaps TRBD1 as D (6 bases). The CDR3 sequence is 14 residues long. V lost 2 bases, J lost 1 base, and 9 bases lay in between. Germline CDR1 SGHTA, CDR2 FQGNSA. For the CDR3, the DNA is TGTGCCAGCAGCTTACAGGGGTTGTCCTACGAGCAGTACTTC. This encodes CASSLQGLSYEQYF. Variable domain in full (rest from reference TRBV7-2 and TRBJ2-7): GAGVSQSPSNKVTEKGKDVELRCDPISGHTALYWYRQSLGQGLEFLIYFQGNSAPDKSGLPSDRFSAERTGGSVSTLTIQRTQQEDSAVYLCASSLQGLSYEQYFGPGTRLTVT.

This clone occurred once. This chain links TRBV7-8 with TRBJ1-1; D uncertain. This CDR3 has 13 residues. The germline V gene has CDR1 SGHVS and CDR2 FQNEAQ. V was cut by 0 bases and J by 7 bases, with 9 bases left in between. The CDR3 is CASSLARDFEAFF. CDR3 in DNA: TGTGCCAGCAGCTTAGCACGAGACTTTGAAGCTTTCTTT.

The rearrangement joins TRBV13 to TRBJ2-1; D uncertain. This CDR3 spans 15 amino acids. Trimming removed 5 bases at V and 6 bases at J, with 17 bases between. Germline assignment: CDR1 PRHDT and CDR2 FYEKMQ (reference sequence). The CDR3 is CASSALFKSLNEQFF. In DNA form, the CDR3 reads TGTGCCAGCAGCGCCCTATTCAAGTCCCTCAATGAGCAGTTCTTC. The variable domain in full, completed from reference TRBV13 and TRBJ2-1, reads AAGVIQSPRHLIKEKRETATLKCYPIPRHDTVYWYQQGPGQDPQFLISFYEKMQSDKGSIPDRFSAQQFSDYHSELNMSSLELGDSALYFCASSALFKSLNEQFFGPGTRLTVL.

The table lists this clone with a few counts. The chain employs TRBV2 and TRBJ1-4, with TRBD1 as a possible D gene (6 bases). V lost 8 bases and J lost 2, with 18 bases in between. Germline lookup yields CDR1 SNHLY and CDR2 FYNNEI. The CDR3 totals 16 residues. The CDR3 region has the DNA TGTGCCAGCTGTTCCAGGGGAAGACATACTAATGAAAAACTGTTTTTT. Translation: CASCSRGRHTNEKLFF.

This chain uses TRBV28 with TRBJ2-1; TRBD2 aligns across 14 bases. With 6 bases clipped from V and 5 bases from J, the junction kept 9 bases outside the gene matches. The germline gives CDR1 MDHEN, CDR2 SYDVKM. The CDR3 runs to 17 residues. CDR3 sequence reads: CASRPIGLAGGDNEQFF. CDR3 bases: TGTGCCAGCAGACCAATCGGACTAGCGGGAGGCGACAATGAGCAGTTCTTC.

The chain links TRBV11-2 to TRBJ1-4, with D unclear. V lost 6 bases to trimming and J lost 2 bases, with 16 bases between them. The germline V gene encodes CDR1 SGHAT and CDR2 FQNNGV. CDR3 length: 16 residues. CDR3 in amino acids: CASRKKPGSTNEKLFF. CDR3 in DNA: TGTGCCAGCAGGAAAAAACCCGGTTCGACTAATGAAAAACTGTTTTTT.

The chain joins TRBV4-1 to TRBJ1-2; possibly TRBD1 for D (6 bases). Germline V gene sequence: CDR1 MGHRA, CDR2 YSYEKL. This CDR3 has 13 amino acids. Trimming took 0 bases from V and 5 from J, leaving 7 bases between them. The CDR3 loop is CASSQDRGYGYTF. CDR3 nucleotide sequence: TGCGCCAGCAGCCAAGATAGGGGGTATGGCTACACCTTC.

The J gene is TRBJ1-4, the V gene TRBV19; no definite D call. The CDR3 covers 15 residues. The germline V gene has CDR1 LNHDA and CDR2 SQIVND (reference sequence). V was trimmed by 3 bases and J by 3 bases, leaving 11 bases between them. The CDR3 nucleotides are TGTGCCAGTAGTATCGTAGCGACGGCTAATGAAAAACTGTTTTTT. Residues: CASSIVATANEKLFF. The variable domain in full, completed from reference TRBV19 and TRBJ1-4, reads DGGITQSPKYLFRKEGQNVTLSCEQNLNHDAMYWYRQDPGQGLRLIYYSQIVNDFQKGDIAEGYSVSREKKESFPLTVTSAQKNPTAFYLCASSIVATANEKLFFGSGTQLSVL.